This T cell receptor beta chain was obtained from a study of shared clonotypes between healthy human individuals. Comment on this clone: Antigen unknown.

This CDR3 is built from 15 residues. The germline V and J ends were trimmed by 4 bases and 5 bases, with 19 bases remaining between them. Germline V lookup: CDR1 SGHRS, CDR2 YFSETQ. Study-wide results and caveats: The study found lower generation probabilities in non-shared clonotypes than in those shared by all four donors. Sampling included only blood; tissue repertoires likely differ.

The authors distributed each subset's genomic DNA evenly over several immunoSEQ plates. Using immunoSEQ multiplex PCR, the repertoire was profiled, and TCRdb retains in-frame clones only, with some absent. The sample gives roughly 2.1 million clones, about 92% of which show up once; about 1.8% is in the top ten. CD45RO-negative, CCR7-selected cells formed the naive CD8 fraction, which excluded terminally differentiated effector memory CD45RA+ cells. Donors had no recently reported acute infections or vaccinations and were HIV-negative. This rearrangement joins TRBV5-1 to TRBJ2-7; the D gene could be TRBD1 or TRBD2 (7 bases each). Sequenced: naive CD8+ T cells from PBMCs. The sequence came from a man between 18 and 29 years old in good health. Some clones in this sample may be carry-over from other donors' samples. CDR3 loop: CASSPLQGRGDEQYF. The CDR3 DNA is TGCGCCAGCAGCCCACTACAGGGGAGGGGTGACGAGCAGTACTTC.